These T cell receptor beta chains were read from a single sample in a study of human T cells and chemical hapten exposure. TCRdb reanalysed the RACE reads using MiXCR and keeps one entry per CDR3 protein. The sample contains some 84,000 distinct CDR3 sequences, about 10% of which appear only once. The specimen was whole blood, collected in connection with sensitization to the hapten diphenylcyclopropenone (DPC). Receptors originate from a woman in her 50s with alopecia areata. Some clones in this sample may be carry-over from other donors' samples. CDR3s include the opening cysteine and the closing phenylalanine or tryptophan. The order of the fields is V gene, clone size, J gene, D gene, CDR3 protein. A D gene is named only where the DNA matches it firmly. Not every row has a clone size; where given, it reads once, few, many or a size class.

TRBV3-1	-	TRBJ2-2	-	CASSRDPENTGELFF
TRBV30	-	TRBJ2-7	-	CAWSAPISTRSYEQYF
TRBV6-6	-	TRBJ2-1	-	CASSTTELTYNEQFF
TRBV7-2	few	TRBJ1-1	-	CASSLVGGLNTEAFF
TRBV6-6	many	TRBJ1-1	TRBD1	CASSRDSPDTEAFF
TRBV2	few	TRBJ2-7	-	CVSSTLSYEQYF
TRBV29-1	many	TRBJ2-1	-	CSVEETGSSYNEQFF
TRBV5-1	-	TRBJ2-7	-	CASSPYRGRSSYEQYF
TRBV6-2/TRBV6-3	many	TRBJ2-1	TRBD2	CASSGLAGGIEQFF
TRBV7-2	few	TRBJ2-7	TRBD2	CASSPRGVASGRRAQFNSEQYF
TRBV29-1	-	TRBJ2-7	-	CSVEIANYEQYF
TRBV3-1	-	TRBJ2-1	TRBD2	CASSQGPFGSGHNEQFF
TRBV28	once	TRBJ2-3	TRBD2	CASRPIAGTDTQYF
TRBV7-9	-	TRBJ2-5	TRBD1	CASSRTGATQETQYF
TRBV11-2	many	TRBJ2-7	-	CASRQMGFYEQYF
TRBV7-9	many	TRBJ2-2	TRBD2	CASSPRTSGNTGELFF
TRBV7-9	-	TRBJ2-3	-	CASSQPLPTDTQCF
TRBV20-1	many	TRBJ2-3	-	CSARDGAAAISTDTQYF
TRBV5-1	few	TRBJ2-1	TRBD1	CASSRGRTGDGNEQFF
TRBV14	many	TRBJ2-7	-	CASSQFGRVTYEQYF
TRBV12-3/TRBV12-4	-	TRBJ2-7	TRBD1	CASSGTRQGAMQYF
TRBV29-1	-	TRBJ1-4	TRBD1	CSVAQGSDEKLFF
TRBV5-1	many	TRBJ1-6	TRBD1	CASSRAGTDNSPLHF
TRBV7-2	few	TRBJ2-3	TRBD2	CASSSVAGFATDTQYF
TRBV11-2	few	TRBJ1-1	TRBD1	CASSYSGTGMNTEAFF
TRBV20-1	many	TRBJ1-2	-	CSARDPGYGYTF
TRBV20-1	many	TRBJ2-7	TRBD2	CSARDASGRAPYEQYF
TRBV14	-	TRBJ1-1	-	CASSRGLSNTEAFF
TRBV27	many	TRBJ2-1	-	CASSFRVENEQFF
TRBV29-1	many	TRBJ2-1	-	CSVGRTGSDEQFF
TRBV29-1	many	TRBJ2-3	-	CSGEITDTQYF
TRBV3-1	many	TRBJ1-2	-	CASSQSRATYGYTF
TRBV29-1	many	TRBJ1-1	TRBD1	CSVGTGGNTEAFF
TRBV28	many	TRBJ1-5	-	CASSAGVSSNQPQHF
TRBV5-4	many	TRBJ1-5	TRBD1	CASSSWGQGDQHF
TRBV7-8	-	TRBJ2-7	TRBD1	CASSPLTGVNSYEQYF
TRBV20-1	few	TRBJ2-3	TRBD2	CSARDSGRAADTQYF
TRBV29-1	few	TRBJ1-2	-	CSGGPAPDYGYTF
TRBV6-6	-	TRBJ2-1	TRBD2	CASTGPAGGGEQFF
TRBV6-1	few	TRBJ2-7	TRBD2	CASVEGSGLNYEQYF
TRBV7-2	few	TRBJ2-3	TRBD1	CASSTGDRASTDTQYF
TRBV12-3/TRBV12-4	many	TRBJ1-3	-	CASRNQGSSGNTIYF
TRBV29-1	many	TRBJ2-5	TRBD1	CSVTGYETGQETQYF
TRBV29-1	many	TRBJ2-1	-	CSVVGVNEQFF
TRBV28	-	-	-	CASSPAVSGSYEQFF
TRBV29-1	many	TRBJ2-3	-	CSVNLGDPNTQYF
TRBV19	many	TRBJ2-2	-	CASSEGTRGYGGELFF
TRBV4-3	few	TRBJ1-2	TRBD1	CASSQESVGTGLGYTF
TRBV7-9	many	TRBJ2-5	-	CASSWYREETQYF
TRBV20-1	many	TRBJ1-2	-	CSASKGSSLGYTF
TRBV6-5	-	TRBJ2-1	TRBD2	CASSHESSGRDNEQFF
TRBV2	-	TRBJ1-3	-	CASSDIYSGNTIYF
TRBV5-1	few	TRBJ2-1	TRBD2	CASSLRTSGLYNEQFF
TRBV12-3/TRBV12-4	many	TRBJ2-7	TRBD1	CASTWDRGRIDEQYF
TRBV28	many	TRBJ2-1	-	CASSTRRTTGYEQFF
TRBV20-1	few	TRBJ2-3	TRBD1	CSARLGTGVYTQYF
TRBV12-3/TRBV12-4	many	TRBJ1-4	-	CASSPAGSRVDEKLFF
TRBV24-1	-	TRBJ2-7	TRBD1	CATSPDRGYEQYF
TRBV5-1	-	TRBJ2-2	-	CASSPRGDTGELFF
TRBV9	few	TRBJ1-1	-	CASSPLQGNTEAFF